This T cell receptor (beta chain) comes out of a study of T cell changes during pregnancy in multiple sclerosis. Repertoires were generated with immunoSEQ multiplex PCR, while TCRdb's copy carries only in-frame clones and drops some. Altogether around 49,000 clones are present, more than 85% being singletons, with the ten largest covering less than 6.5%. The sequencing here drew on CD8+ T cells from peripheral blood mononuclear cells, taken in the first trimester of pregnancy. This TCR derives from a female donor with multiple sclerosis, enrolled in a pregnancy study.

This CDR3 reads CASSPGLLNSGANVLTF. The CDR3 coding sequence is TGTGCCAGCAGCCCGGGACTCCTTAACTCTGGGGCCAACGTCCTGACTTTC. This chain uses TRBV13 with TRBJ2-6; weak D call: TRBD2 (6 bases). The germline V gene encodes CDR1 PRHDT and CDR2 FYEKMQ (reference sequence). The CDR3 runs 17 residues. V was cut by 5 bases and J by 0 bases, with 14 bases left in between.